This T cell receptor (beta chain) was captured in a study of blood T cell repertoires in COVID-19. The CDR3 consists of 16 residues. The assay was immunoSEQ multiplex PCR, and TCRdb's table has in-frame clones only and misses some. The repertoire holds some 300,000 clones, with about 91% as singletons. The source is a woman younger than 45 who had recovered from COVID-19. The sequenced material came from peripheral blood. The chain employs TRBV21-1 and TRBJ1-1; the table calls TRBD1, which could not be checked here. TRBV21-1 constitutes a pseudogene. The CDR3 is CASSNTPGDINTEAFF. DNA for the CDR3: TGTGCCAGCAGCAATACCCCAGGGGACATAAACACTGAAGCTTTCTTT.